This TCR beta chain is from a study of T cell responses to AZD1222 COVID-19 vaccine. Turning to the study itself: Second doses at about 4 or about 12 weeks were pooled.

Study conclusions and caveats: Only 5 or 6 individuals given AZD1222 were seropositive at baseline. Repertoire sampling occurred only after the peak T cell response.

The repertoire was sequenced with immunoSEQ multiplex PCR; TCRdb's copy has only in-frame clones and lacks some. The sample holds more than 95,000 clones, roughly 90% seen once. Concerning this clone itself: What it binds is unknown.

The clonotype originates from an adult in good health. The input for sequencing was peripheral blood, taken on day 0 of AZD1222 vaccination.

DNA of the CDR3: TGTGCCAGCAGCCAGGGGGCCCTTCAGCCCCAGCATTTT. It is translated as CASSQGALQPQHF. The gene calls are TRBV27 and TRBJ1-5, with 8 nucleotides matching TRBD1. The CDR3 has 13 amino acids. V shed 6 bases, J shed 6 bases, and the junction held 4 bases outside the gene matches. Germline CDR1 is MNHEY and CDR2 is SMNVEV (reference sequence).